These 5 T cell receptor beta chains were all obtained from the same sample, sequenced in a study of identical twins. TCRdb reprocessed the 5' RACE reads via MiXCR and lists one record per CDR3 protein. The sample has fewer than 500,000 distinct CDR3 sequences; less than 25% are singletons. The same sample was also used in a study of T cells expressing NK-cell markers.

Sequenced material: CD4+ T cells sorted from blood. The receptor set was obtained from a young woman in good health.

In this sample, this clonotype turned up a few times. The chain joins TRBV20-1 to TRBJ2-3; 11 bases agree with TRBD2. The V gene end was trimmed by 3 bases and the J gene end by 4 bases; junction bases not matched to a gene: 12. Germline V gene data show CDR1 as DFQATT and CDR2 as SNEGSKA (reference sequence). The CDR3 runs to 17 residues. The CDR3 DNA follows: TGCAGTGCTAGGTCCGCCCTAGCGGGAGGTCCCCCAGATACGCAGTATTTT. Translated, it gives CSARSALAGGPPDTQYF.

There are many counts of this clonotype. The V call is TRBV7-6, the J call TRBJ2-2, with D unresolved. The CDR3 loop spans 12 amino acids. Germline CDR1 reads SGHVS; CDR2 reads FNYEAQ. Trimming left V 8 bases short and J 3 bases short, with 7 bases between. The CDR3 DNA follows: TGTGCCAGCCGAAGGGACACCGGGGAGCTGTTTTTT. Translated: CASRRDTGELFF.

In its sample, this clonotype was seen a few times. The CDR3 spells CASSLGAGTGNTEAFF. Here the CDR3 DNA reads TGCGCCAGCAGCTTGGGAGCCGGGACAGGGAACACTGAAGCTTTCTTT. The chain uses TRBV5-1 and TRBJ1-1, with 8 bases that match TRBD1. CDR1 and CDR2 (germline): SGHRS, YFSETQ. J lost 1 base, V lost 0 bases, and 5 bases had no gene match. CDR3 length equals 16 residues.

The table lists this clonotype with a few counts. This chain links TRBV7-2 with TRBJ2-1, with 14 nucleotides matching TRBD2. Trimming took 3 bases from V and 9 from J; bases not matched to a gene: 4. The germline gives CDR1 SGHTA, CDR2 FQGNSA. The CDR3 consists of 15 residues. The DNA for the CDR3 is TGTGCCAGCAGCTTTGGACTAGCGGGAGGAGGTGAGCAGTTCTTC. Translation gives CASSFGLAGGGEQFF.

The chain joins TRBV20-1 to TRBJ2-5; no reliable D call. CDR1 and CDR2 from the germline V gene are DFQATT and SNEGSKA (reference sequence). V dropped 6 bases and J dropped 5 bases, with 16 bases sitting between them. CDR3 length: 13 amino acids. Here the CDR3 DNA reads TGCAGTGCCACTCGACCCGGGCTGGAGACCCAGTACTTC. Translating it yields CSATRPGLETQYF.